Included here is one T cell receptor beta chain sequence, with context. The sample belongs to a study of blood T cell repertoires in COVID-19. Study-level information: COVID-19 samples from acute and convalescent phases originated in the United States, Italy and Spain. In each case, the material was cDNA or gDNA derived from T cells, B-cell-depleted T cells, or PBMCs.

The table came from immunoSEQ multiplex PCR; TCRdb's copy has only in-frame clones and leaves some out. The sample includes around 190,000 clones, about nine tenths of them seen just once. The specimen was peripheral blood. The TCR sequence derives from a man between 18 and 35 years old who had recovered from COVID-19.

CDR3 sequence reads: CASSESQGATQPQHF. CDR3 coding DNA: TGCGCCAGCAGTGAGTCACAGGGGGCGACTCAGCCCCAGCATTTT. This sequence joins TRBV10-2 and TRBJ1-5; 9 nucleotides agree with TRBD1. J lost 6 bases, V lost 0 bases, and 3 bases had no gene match. The CDR3 contains 15 residues. Germline V gives CDR1 WSHSY, CDR2 SAAADI.